The source of this T cell receptor (beta chain) is a study of blood T cell repertoires in COVID-19. In the study overall: Donors in the United States, Italy and Spain gave samples during acute or convalescent COVID-19. The analysed material was cDNA or gDNA that came from T cells, B-cell-depleted T cells, or PBMCs.

The table lists this clone with a count of one. As originally analysed: How many nucleated cells were present was estimated from reference gene primer amplification. TCRdb's copy holds only in-frame clones and misses some; the assay was immunoSEQ multiplex PCR. V, J and clone size derive from that table, while D and trimming were established from the DNA sequence. The sample carries around 200,000 clones, approximately 86% recorded once. V lost 5 bases to trimming and J lost 5 bases, with 15 bases between them. CDR1 SGHVS and CDR2 FQNEAQ come from the germline V gene. The length of the CDR3 is 14 residues.

V is TRBV7-8 and J is TRBJ1-1, with D possibly TRBD1 on 5 matching bases. This receptor was identified in a man aged 35-49 years with active or convalescent COVID-19. Sequenced input: peripheral blood. As DNA, the CDR3 is TGTGCCAGCAGCCGGGGGAGGGGTCGAACTGAAGCTTTCTTT. Translation gives CASSRGRGRTEAFF.